These 15 T cell receptor beta chains share one sample of origin, sequenced in a study of identical twins. One entry per CDR3 protein results from TCRdb running MiXCR on the 5' RACE reads. Of 150,000 or so distinct CDR3 sequences listed, 3% to 4% are singletons. Specimen: memory T cells sorted from blood. These receptors all come from a man aged 18 to 29 in good health.

This clonotype appeared many times. The genes are TRBV6-5 and TRBJ2-7, with 8 bases identical to TRBD1. J gave up 5 bases and V 2 bases, and 8 bases lay outside the gene matches. CDR1 is MNHEY and CDR2 is SVGAGI in the germline V gene. The CDR3 runs 15 residues. The DNA for the CDR3 is TGTGCCAGCAGTTACGACAGGGGAATAGGGAACGAGCAGTACGTC. It codes for CASSYDRGIGNEQYV.

In its sample, this clonotype was seen many times. The genes are TRBV7-9 and TRBJ1-1; 7 bases agree with TRBD1. V was pared by 5 bases and J by 4 bases, with 7 bases of the junction left unmatched. The CDR3 covers 14 residues. Germline V gene data show CDR1 as SEHNR and CDR2 as FQNEAQ (reference sequence). CDR3 in DNA: TGTGCCAGCAGCCCGGTGACAGGGACCACTGAAGCTTTCTTT. Its translation: CASSPVTGTTEAFF.

This clonotype has a count of ten or more. The genes are TRBV11-2 and TRBJ2-3; TRBD2 aligns across 7 bases. Germline CDR1 reads SGHAT; CDR2 reads FQNNGV. J lost 9 bases, V lost 1 base, and 4 bases had no gene match. The CDR3 covers 13 residues. CDR3 in amino acids: CASSLGTSETQYF. CDR3 nucleotides: TGTGCCAGCAGCTTAGGAACTAGCGAGACGCAGTATTTT.

The sample holds many counts of this clonotype. V gene TRBV20-1 combines with J gene TRBJ1-6; no definite D call. The CDR3 contains 16 residues. Germline CDR1 DFQATT, CDR2 SNEGSKA (reference sequence). The V end was cut by 6 bases, the J end by 7 bases, with 22 bases between. The CDR3 is CSASVGLGTENSPLHF. The CDR3 nucleotides read TGCAGTGCGAGCGTAGGACTGGGAACCGAAAATTCACCCCTCCACTTT.

The table lists this clonotype with many counts. The chain combines TRBV4-3 with TRBJ2-1, with 11 bases fitting TRBD2. The CDR3 spans 13 residues. J gave up 15 bases and V 0 bases, and 4 bases lay outside the gene matches. Germline V CDR1 and CDR2: LGHNA, YSLEER. The CDR3 region is CASSQDLAGGGFF. The CDR3 coding sequence is TGCGCCAGCAGCCAAGATCTAGCGGGGGGAGGGTTCTTC.

This clonotype has ten or more counts. V and J are TRBV5-1 and TRBJ2-3; D might be TRBD1 or TRBD2, each matching 5 bases. Germline CDR1 reads SGHRS; CDR2 reads YFSETQ. This CDR3 contains 14 residues. V was clipped by 0 bases and J by 5 bases, with 10 bases between them. In DNA, the CDR3 is TGCGCCAGCAGCTTGGGAGGGGAAGGAGATACGCAGTATTTT. Its translation: CASSLGGEGDTQYF.

This clonotype was detected ten times or more. The chain recombines TRBV4-2 with TRBJ2-3; D ambiguous. The CDR3 is 15 residues long. V was pared by 0 bases and J by 2 bases, with 9 bases between. From germline, CDR1 is LGHNA and CDR2 YNFKEQ. The CDR3 nucleotides read TGTGCCAGCAGCCAAGAGGCCTATACCACAGATACGCAGTATTTT. Residues: CASSQEAYTTDTQYF.

This clonotype showed up many times. The chain couples TRBV7-2 to TRBJ2-1; 14 bases match TRBD2. J was trimmed by 4 bases and V by 5 bases; bases with no gene match: 4. The CDR3 has 16 residues. Germline CDR1 and CDR2: SGHTA and FQGNSA. CDR3 residues: CASSRGTSGGYNEQFF. In DNA form, the CDR3 reads TGTGCCAGCAGCCGAGGGACTAGCGGGGGTTACAATGAGCAGTTCTTC.

At least ten counts were recorded for this clonotype. V usage is TRBV4-1 and J usage is TRBJ2-3; no clear D gene. The CDR3 covers 14 residues. Trimming took off 1 base at V and 0 bases at J, with 5 bases between the two ends. CDR1 is MGHRA and CDR2 is YSYEKL in the germline V gene. The CDR3 reads CASSQGVSTDTQYF. Here the CDR3 DNA reads TGCGCCAGCAGCCAAGGGGTTAGCACAGATACGCAGTATTTT.

As concerns this clonotype: A much more abundant neighbour one base away suggests this may be a read error. The CDR3 does not close with the conserved phenylalanine or tryptophan, likely indicating a read error. The rearrangement uses TRBV12-3 or TRBV12-4 and TRBJ2-7, with D perhaps matching TRBD1 (5 bases). This CDR3 is 13 amino acids long. Trimming shortened V by 4 bases and J by 6 bases, and 13 bases separated the two germline ends. The CDR3 sequence is CASSWQGGSEQYA. DNA of the CDR3: TGTGCCAGCAGTTGGCAGGGCGGAAGCGAGCAGTACGCC.

This clonotype was recorded many times. The chain carries TRBV29-1 and TRBJ2-3; D may be TRBD1 or TRBD2 (6 bases each). The V end lost 5 bases, the J end lost 6 bases, and 12 bases lay between the germline ends. Germline loops: CDR1 SQVTM, CDR2 ANQGSEA. The CDR3 extends over 12 amino acids. The CDR3 nucleotides are TGCAGCGTTATAGGGGGGACTGATACGCAGTATTTT. It translates to CSVIGGTDTQYF.

This clonotype was seen many times. The rearrangement links TRBV4-3 to TRBJ2-5; weak D call: TRBD2 (5 bases). V was pared by 4 bases and J by 2 bases, with 20 bases between. The CDR3 has 17 residues. Germline values: CDR1 LGHNA, CDR2 YSLEER. DNA of the CDR3: TGCGCCAGCAGCCCCTTCTCGGGGAGAGCGGAGCAAGAGACCCAGTACTTC. Its translation is CASSPFSGRAEQETQYF.

V usage is TRBV7-2 and J usage is TRBJ2-3, with 10 bases fitting TRBD2. CDR3 length equals 17 residues. The junction had 8 bases not matched to a gene; V was cut back by 5 bases and J by 0 bases. Germline CDR1 reads SGHTA; CDR2 reads FQGNSA. The CDR3 sequence: CASSLRLAGPSTDTQYF. CDR3 sequence (DNA): TGTGCCAGCAGCCTCAGACTAGCGGGCCCTAGCACAGATACGCAGTATTTT.

This clonotype was recorded many times. J is TRBJ2-1 and V is TRBV12-3 or TRBV12-4; 7 bases match TRBD1. Losses at the gene ends were 7 bases for V and 3 bases for J; bases not matched to a gene: 6. This CDR3 contains 14 residues. Here the CDR3 DNA reads TGTGCCAGCACCCCCGGGACAGACTACAATGAGCAGTTCTTC. It specifies CASTPGTDYNEQFF.

This clonotype was observed at least ten times. For the CDR3, the DNA is TGTGCCAGCAGTTTCAAGGAGGGAGGCTACACCTTC. As protein: CASSFKEGGYTF. This chain joins TRBV12-3 or TRBV12-4 and TRBJ1-2, with unresolved D. CDR3 length: 12 residues. V was pared by 3 bases and J by 8 bases, with 10 bases between.